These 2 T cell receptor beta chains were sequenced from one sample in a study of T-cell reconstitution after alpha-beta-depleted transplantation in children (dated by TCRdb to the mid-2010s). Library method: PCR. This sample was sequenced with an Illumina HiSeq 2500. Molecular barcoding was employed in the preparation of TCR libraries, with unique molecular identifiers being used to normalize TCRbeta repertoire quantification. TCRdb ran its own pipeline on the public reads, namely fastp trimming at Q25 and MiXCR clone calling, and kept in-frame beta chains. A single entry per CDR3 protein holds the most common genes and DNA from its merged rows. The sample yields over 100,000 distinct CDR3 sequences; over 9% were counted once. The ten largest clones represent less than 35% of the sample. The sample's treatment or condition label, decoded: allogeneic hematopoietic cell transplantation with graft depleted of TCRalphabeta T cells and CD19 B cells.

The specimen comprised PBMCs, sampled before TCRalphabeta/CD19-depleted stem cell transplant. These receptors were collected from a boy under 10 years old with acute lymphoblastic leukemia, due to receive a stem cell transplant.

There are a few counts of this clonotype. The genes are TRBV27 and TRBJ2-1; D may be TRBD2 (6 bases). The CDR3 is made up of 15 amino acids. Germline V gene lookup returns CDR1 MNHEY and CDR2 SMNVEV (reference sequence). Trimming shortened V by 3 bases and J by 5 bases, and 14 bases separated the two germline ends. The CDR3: CASSFTDYPNNEQFF. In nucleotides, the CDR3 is TGTGCCAGCAGTTTTACGGACTACCCTAACAATGAGCAGTTCTTC.

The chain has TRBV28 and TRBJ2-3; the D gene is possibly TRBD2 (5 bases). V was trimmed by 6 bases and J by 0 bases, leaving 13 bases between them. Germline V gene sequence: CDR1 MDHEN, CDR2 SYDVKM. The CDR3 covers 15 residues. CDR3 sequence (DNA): TGTGCCAGCAGACTAAGCGGATCTAGCACAGATACGCAGTATTTT. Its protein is CASRLSGSSTDTQYF.